Detailed here is one T cell receptor beta chain. What it binds is unknown. The sample belongs to a study of vaccination and CD4 T cells after COVID-19. Study at large: Convalescent participants consisted of six males and four females, two being Hispanic.

V lost 0 bases and J lost 2, with 9 bases in between. Germline loops: CDR1 SGHVS, CDR2 FNYEAQ. The CDR3 totals 15 residues. Study-wide points: Among convalescent patients, a median roughly 90% of reactive clones emerged only after vaccination.

The Oncomine TCR Beta short-read assay was what sequenced the DNA obtained from cultured CD4+ T cells. TCRdb re-analysed the PCR reads in MiXCR, keeping a single row per CDR3 protein. The sample has some 9,000 distinct CDR3 sequences; 45% to 55% are singletons. Treatment defined: approximately 9-day PBMC culture with coronavirus spike peptide pools or control peptides (ViraFEST assay). Pre-COVID-19 pandemic sampling (2011-2018) yielded the unexposed donor's CD4+ T cells. Sequencing was done on a sample of CD4+ T cells from blood, cultured in vitro. The V and J genes are TRBV7-6 and TRBJ2-3; D gene uncertain. The receptor was derived from a human donor in good health. The CDR3 reads CASSLARRDTDTQYF. The CDR3 DNA reads as TGTGCCAGCAGCTTAGCACGTCGAGACACAGATACGCAGTATTTT.